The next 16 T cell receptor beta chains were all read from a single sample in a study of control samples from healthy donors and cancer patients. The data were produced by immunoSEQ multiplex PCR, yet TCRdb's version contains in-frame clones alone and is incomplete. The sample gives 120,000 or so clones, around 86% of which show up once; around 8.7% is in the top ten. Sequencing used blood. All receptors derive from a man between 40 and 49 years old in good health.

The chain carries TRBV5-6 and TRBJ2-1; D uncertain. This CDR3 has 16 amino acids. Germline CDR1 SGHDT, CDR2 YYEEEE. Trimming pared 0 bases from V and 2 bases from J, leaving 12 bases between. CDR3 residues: CASSLDVGRTYNEQFF. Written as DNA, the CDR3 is TGTGCCAGCAGCTTGGACGTCGGGCGGACCTACAATGAGCAGTTCTTC.

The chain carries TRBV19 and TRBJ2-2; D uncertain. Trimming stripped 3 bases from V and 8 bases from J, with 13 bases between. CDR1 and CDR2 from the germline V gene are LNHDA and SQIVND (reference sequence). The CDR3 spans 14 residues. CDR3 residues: CASSIVHASGELFF. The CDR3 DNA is TGTGCCAGTAGTATCGTACACGCAAGTGGGGAGCTGTTTTTT.

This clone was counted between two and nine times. The CDR3 loop reads CASRRTGGDGYTF. CDR3 nucleotide sequence: TGTGCCAGCAGGCGAACGGGGGGAGATGGCTACACCTTC. The chain is built from TRBV12-3 or TRBV12-4 and TRBJ1-2; D might be TRBD1 (5 bases). This CDR3 comprises 13 residues. V was shortened by 6 bases and J by 6 bases, with 14 bases between the two germline ends.

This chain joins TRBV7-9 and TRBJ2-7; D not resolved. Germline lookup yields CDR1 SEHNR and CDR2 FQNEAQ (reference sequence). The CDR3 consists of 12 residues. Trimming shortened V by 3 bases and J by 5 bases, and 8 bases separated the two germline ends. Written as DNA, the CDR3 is TGTGCCAGCAGCTTGGGTCGGGACGAGCAGTACTTC. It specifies CASSLGRDEQYF.

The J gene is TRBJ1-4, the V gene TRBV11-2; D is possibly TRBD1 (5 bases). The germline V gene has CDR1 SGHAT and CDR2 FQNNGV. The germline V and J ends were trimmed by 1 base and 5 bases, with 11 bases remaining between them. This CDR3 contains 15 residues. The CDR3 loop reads CASSLVTGTNEKLFF. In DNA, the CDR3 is TGTGCCAGCAGCTTAGTAACGGGGACCAATGAAAAACTGTTTTTT.

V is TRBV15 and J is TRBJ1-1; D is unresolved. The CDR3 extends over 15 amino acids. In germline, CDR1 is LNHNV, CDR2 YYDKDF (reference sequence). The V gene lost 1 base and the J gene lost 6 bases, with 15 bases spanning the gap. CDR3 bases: TGTGCCACCAGCAGAGCAACGTTGACGAGACCTGAAGCTTTCTTT. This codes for CATSRATLTRPEAFF.

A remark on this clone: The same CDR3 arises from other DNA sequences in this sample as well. CDR3 DNA: TGTGCCAGTAGGGGGGGGTCCGAAAAACTGTTTTTT. It codes for CASRGGSEKLFF. This sequence joins TRBV12-3 or TRBV12-4 and TRBJ1-4; possibly TRBD1 for D (6 bases). Trimming pared 9 bases from V and 8 bases from J, leaving 13 bases between. The CDR3 runs to 12 residues.

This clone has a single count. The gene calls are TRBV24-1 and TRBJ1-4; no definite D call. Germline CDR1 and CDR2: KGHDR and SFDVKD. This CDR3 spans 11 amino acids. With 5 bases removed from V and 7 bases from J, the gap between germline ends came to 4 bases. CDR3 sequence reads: CATSAAEKLFF. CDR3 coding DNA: TGTGCCACCAGTGCCGCTGAAAAACTGTTTTTT.

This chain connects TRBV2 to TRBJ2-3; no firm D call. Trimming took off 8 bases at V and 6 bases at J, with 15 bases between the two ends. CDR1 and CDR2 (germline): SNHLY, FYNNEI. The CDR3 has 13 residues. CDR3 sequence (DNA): TGTGCCAGCGTGCCTCTAATCTTGGATACGCAGTATTTT. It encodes CASVPLILDTQYF. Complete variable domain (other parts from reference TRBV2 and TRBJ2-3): EPEVTQTPSHQVTQMGQEVILRCVPISNHLYFYWYRQILGQKVEFLVSFYNNEISEKSEIFDDQFSVERPDGSNFTLKIRSTKLEDSAMYFCASVPLILDTQYFGPGTRLTVL.

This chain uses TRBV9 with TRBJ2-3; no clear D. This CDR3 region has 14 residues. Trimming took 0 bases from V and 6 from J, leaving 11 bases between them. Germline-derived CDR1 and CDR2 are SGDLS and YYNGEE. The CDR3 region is CASSVDFSTDTQYF. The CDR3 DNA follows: TGTGCCAGCAGCGTAGACTTCTCTACGGATACGCAGTATTTT. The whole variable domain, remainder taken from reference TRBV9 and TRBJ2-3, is DSGVTQTPKHLITATGQRVTLRCSPRSGDLSVYWYQQSLDQGLQFLIQYYNGEERAKGNILERFSAQQFPDLHSELNLSSLELGDSALYFCASSVDFSTDTQYFGPGTRLTVL.

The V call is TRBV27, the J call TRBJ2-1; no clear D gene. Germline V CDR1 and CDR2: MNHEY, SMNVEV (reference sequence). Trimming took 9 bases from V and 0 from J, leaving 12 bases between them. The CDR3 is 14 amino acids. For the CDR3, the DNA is TGTGCCAGTAGTGGGATTAGCTCCTACAATGAGCAGTTCTTC. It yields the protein CASSGISSYNEQFF.

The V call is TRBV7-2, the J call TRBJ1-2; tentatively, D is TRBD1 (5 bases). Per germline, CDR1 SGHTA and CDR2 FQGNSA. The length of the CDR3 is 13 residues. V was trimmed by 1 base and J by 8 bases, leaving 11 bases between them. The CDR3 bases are TGTGCCAGCAGCTTAGGACAGCGAGAGGGCTACACCTTC. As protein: CASSLGQREGYTF.

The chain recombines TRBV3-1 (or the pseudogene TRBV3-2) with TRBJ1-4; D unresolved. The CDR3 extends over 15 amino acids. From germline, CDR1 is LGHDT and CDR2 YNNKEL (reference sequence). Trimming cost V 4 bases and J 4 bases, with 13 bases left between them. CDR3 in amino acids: CASSPPGSRNEKLFF. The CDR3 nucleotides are TGTGCCAGCAGCCCGCCCGGGAGCCGTAATGAAAAACTGTTTTTT.

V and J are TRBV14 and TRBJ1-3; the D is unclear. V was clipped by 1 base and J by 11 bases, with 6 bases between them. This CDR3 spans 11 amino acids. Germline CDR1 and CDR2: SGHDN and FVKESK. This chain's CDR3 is CASSQGHAIYF. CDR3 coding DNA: TGTGCCAGCAGCCAAGGGCACGCCATATATTTT.

CDR3 residues: CSVGHRLNTEAFF. DNA for the CDR3: TGCAGCGTTGGACACAGGTTGAACACTGAAGCTTTCTTT. The rearrangement links TRBV29-1 to TRBJ1-1, with D possibly matching TRBD1 (5 bases). Trimming stripped 4 bases from V and 0 bases from J, with 9 bases between. The germline V gene has CDR1 SQVTM and CDR2 ANQGSEA. CDR3 size: 13 residues.

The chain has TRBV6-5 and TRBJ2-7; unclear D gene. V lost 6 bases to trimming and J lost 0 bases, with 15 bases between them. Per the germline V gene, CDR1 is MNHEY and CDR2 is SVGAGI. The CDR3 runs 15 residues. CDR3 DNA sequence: TGTGCCAGCAGACCCCACGGCGGCAGCTCCTACGAGCAGTACTTC. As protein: CASRPHGGSSYEQYF.